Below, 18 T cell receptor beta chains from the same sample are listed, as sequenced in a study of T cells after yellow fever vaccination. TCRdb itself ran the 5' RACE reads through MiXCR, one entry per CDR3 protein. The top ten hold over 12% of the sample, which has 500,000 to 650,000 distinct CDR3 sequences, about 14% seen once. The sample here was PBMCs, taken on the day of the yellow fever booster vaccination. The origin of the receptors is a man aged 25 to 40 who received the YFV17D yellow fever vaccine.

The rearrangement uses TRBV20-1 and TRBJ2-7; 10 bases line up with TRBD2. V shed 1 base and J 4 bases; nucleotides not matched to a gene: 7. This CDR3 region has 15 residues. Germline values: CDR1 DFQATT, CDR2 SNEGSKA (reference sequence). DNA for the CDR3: TGCAGTGCTAGAGCTAGCGGGAGATCATTATACGAGCAGTACTTC. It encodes CSARASGRSLYEQYF.

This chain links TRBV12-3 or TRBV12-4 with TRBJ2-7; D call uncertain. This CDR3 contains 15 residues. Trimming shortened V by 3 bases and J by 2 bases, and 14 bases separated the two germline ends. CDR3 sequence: CASSLSGVQTYEQYF. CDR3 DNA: TGTGCCAGCAGTTTGTCTGGCGTACAGACCTACGAGCAGTACTTC.

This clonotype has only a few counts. CDR3 DNA sequence: TGTGCCAGCAAAGGTTCAGGGAACAAACGGAATGAGCAGTTCTTC. Protein: CASKGSGNKRNEQFF. This chain uses TRBV6-1 with TRBJ2-1; perhaps TRBD1 as D (5 bases). Trimming removed 7 bases from V and 7 bases from J, with 20 bases in between. Germline V lookup: CDR1 MNHNS, CDR2 SASEGT. This CDR3 has 15 residues.

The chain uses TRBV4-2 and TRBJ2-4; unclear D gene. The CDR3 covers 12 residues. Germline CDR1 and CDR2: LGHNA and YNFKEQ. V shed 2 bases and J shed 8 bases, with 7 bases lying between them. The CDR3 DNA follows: TGTGCCAGCAGCCAACCGTCGGACATTCAGTACTTC. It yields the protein CASSQPSDIQYF.

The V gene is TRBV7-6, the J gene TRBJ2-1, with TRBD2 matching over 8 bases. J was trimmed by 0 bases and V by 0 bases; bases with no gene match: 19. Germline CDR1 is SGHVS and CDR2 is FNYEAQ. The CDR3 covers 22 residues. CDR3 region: CASSLAPAPSGRRPNSYNEQFF. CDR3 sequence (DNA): TGTGCCAGCAGCTTAGCCCCAGCCCCTAGCGGGCGCCGACCCAACTCCTACAATGAGCAGTTCTTC.

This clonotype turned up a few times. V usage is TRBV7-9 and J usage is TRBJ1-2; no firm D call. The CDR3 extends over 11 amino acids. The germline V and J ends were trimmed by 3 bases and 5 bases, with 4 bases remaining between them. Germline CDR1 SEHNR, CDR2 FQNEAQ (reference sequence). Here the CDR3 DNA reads TGTGCCAGCAGCTTGGCTTATGGCTACACCTTC. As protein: CASSLAYGYTF.

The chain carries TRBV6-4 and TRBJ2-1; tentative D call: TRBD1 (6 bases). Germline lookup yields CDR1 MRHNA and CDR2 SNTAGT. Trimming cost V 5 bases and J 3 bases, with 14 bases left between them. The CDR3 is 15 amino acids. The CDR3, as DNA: TGTGCCAGCAGTAAGTCCCGAGGGGGCTACAATGAGCAGTTCTTC. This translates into CASSKSRGGYNEQFF.

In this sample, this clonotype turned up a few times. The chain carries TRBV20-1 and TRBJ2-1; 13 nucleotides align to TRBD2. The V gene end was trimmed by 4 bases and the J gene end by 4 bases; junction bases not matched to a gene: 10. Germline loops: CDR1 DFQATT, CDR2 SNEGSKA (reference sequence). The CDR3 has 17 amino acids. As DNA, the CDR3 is TGCAGTGCTAAAGGGACTAGCGGGAATTCCTTTTACAATGAGCAGTTCTTC. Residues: CSAKGTSGNSFYNEQFF.

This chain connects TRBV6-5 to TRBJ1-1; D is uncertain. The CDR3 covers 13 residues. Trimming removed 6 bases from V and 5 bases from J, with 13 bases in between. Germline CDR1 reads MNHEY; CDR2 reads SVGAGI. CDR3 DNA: TGTGCCAGCAGGAACTCGGGTGCGACTGAAGCTTTCTTT. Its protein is CASRNSGATEAFF.

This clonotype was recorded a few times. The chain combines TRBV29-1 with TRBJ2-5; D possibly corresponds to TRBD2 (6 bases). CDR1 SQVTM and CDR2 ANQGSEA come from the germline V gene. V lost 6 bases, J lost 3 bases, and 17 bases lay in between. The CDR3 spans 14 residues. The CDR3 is CSVASGLGKETQYF. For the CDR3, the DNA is TGCAGCGTGGCTTCGGGACTGGGAAAAGAGACCCAGTACTTC. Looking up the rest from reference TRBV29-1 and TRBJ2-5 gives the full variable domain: SAVISQKPSRDICQRGTSLTIQCQVDSQVTMMFWYRQQPGQSLTLIATANQGSEATYESGFVIDKFPISRPNLTFSTLTVSNMSPEDSSIYLCSVASGLGKETQYFGPGTRLLVL.

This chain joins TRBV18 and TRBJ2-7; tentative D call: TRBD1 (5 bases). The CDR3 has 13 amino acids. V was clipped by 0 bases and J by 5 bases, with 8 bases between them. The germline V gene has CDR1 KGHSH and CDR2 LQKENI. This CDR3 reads CASSPPGRDEQYF. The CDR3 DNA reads TGTGCCAGCTCACCACCGGGCAGGGACGAGCAGTACTTC.

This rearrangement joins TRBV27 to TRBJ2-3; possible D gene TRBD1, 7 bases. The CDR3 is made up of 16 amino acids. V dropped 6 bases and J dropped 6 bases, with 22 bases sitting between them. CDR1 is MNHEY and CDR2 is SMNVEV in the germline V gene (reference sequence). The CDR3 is CASSQLTGPGRDTQYF. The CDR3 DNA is TGTGCCAGCAGCCAGCTGACAGGGCCGGGGAGGGATACGCAGTATTTT.

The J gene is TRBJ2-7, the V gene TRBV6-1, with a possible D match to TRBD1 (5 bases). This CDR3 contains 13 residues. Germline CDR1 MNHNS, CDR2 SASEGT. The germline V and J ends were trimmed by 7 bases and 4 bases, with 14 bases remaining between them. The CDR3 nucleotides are TGTGCCAGCAAAACAGACCAGGGATACGAGCAGTACTTC. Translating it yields CASKTDQGYEQYF.

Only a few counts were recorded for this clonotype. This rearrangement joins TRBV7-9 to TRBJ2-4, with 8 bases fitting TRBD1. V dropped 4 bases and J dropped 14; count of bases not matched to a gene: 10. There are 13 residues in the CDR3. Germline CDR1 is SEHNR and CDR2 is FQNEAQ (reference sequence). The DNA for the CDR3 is TGTGCCAGCAGCTCCACCGGGACAGGCCCCGAGTACTTC. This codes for CASSSTGTGPEYF.

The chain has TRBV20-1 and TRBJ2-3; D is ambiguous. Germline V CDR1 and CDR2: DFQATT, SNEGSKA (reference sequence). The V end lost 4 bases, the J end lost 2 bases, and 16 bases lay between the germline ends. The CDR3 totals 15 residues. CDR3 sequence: CSANQVQLHTDTQYF. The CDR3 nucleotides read TGCAGTGCTAATCAGGTTCAGCTTCACACAGATACGCAGTATTTT.

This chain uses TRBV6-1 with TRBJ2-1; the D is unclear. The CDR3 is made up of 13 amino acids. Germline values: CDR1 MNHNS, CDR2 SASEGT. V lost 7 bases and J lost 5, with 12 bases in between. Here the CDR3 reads CASIRSGDNEQFF. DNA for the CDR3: TGTGCCAGCATCCGATCCGGAGACAATGAGCAGTTCTTC.

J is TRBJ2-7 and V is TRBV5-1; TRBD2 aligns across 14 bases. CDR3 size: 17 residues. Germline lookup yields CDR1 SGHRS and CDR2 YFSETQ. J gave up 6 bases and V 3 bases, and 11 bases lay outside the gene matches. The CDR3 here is CASSSLRGTSGRFEQYF. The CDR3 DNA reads TGCGCCAGCAGCTCCCTTAGGGGGACTAGCGGGAGATTCGAGCAGTACTTC.

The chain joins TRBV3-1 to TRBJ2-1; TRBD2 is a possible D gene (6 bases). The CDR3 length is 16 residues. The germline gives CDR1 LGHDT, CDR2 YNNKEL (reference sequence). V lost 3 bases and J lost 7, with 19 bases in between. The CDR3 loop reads CASSHLEVGGINEQFF. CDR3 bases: TGTGCCAGCAGCCACCTGGAGGTTGGCGGGATTAATGAGCAGTTCTTC.